This is a list of T cell receptor beta chains from one sample in a study of radiation and T cells in renal cell carcinoma. Method: immunoSEQ multiplex PCR; TCRdb's copy keeps in-frame clones and lacks some. Counted here are more than 140,000 clones, less than 85% occurring once; the ten biggest clones make up 20% to 25%. Source: blood, taken from a patient whose treatment included radiotherapy and nephrectomy. These receptors all come from a woman aged 45-65 years with renal cell carcinoma. CDR3s include the opening cysteine and the closing phenylalanine or tryptophan. Each record gives: J gene, clone size, V gene, D gene, CDR3 DNA, CDR3 protein. A D gene is named only where the DNA matches it firmly. Only some rows state a clone size, as once, few, many or a class for expanded clones.

>TRBJ1-3|.|TRBV10-3|.
TGTGCCATCAGTGTATCGGGGGCCCTCCCTGGAAACACCATATATTTT
CAISVSGALPGNTIYF
>TRBJ2-5|few|TRBV30|.
TGTGCCTGGAGTGGTACAGGGAGAGAGACCCAGTACTTC
CAWSGTGRETQYF
>TRBJ2-7|.|TRBV5-4|.
TGTGCCAGCAGCCGATTCGGGATTTTGGAGCAGTACTTC
CASSRFGILEQYF
>TRBJ2-7|.|TRBV5-5|.
TGTGCCAGCAGCCCGTCAGGTACTAGCCGGTACGAGCAGTACTTC
CASSPSGTSRYEQYF
>TRBJ2-1|.|TRBV19|.
TGTGCCAGTGACACAGGGGGAGGGCGGTCCTACAATGAGCAGTTCTTC
CASDTGGGRSYNEQFF
>TRBJ2-5|.|TRBV7-2|.
TGTGCCAGCAGCCCCCAAGGACGGGGCCAGTACTTC
CASSPQGRGQYF
>TRBJ1-4|.|TRBV11-2|TRBD1
TGTGCCAGCAGCTTAGAGACAGGGGTTTGGGAAAAACTGTTTTTT
CASSLETGVWEKLFF
>TRBJ2-2|.|TRBV18|TRBD1
TGTGCCAGCTCCCCTAGGACAGGGTCGAACACCGGGGAGCTGTTTTTT
CASSPRTGSNTGELFF
>TRBJ2-7|few|TRBV10-1|.
TGCGCCAGCAGTGAGTCAATATTCTCCTACGAGCAGTACTTC
CASSESIFSYEQYF
>TRBJ2-7|.|TRBV27|.
TGTGCCAGCAGTTTACGAGAGACCGGGGGGTACTTC
CASSLRETGGYF
>TRBJ2-5|.|TRBV18|.
TGTGCCAGCTCACCCGGACGGGAGACCCAGTACTTC
CASSPGRETQYF
>TRBJ1-5|few|TRBV30|.
TGTGCCTGGAGTGTATCGGCCAATCAGCCCCAGCATTTT
CAWSVSANQPQHF
>TRBJ2-5|.|TRBV25-1|TRBD1
TGTGCCAGCAGTCAACAGGGGGCAGAGACCCAGTACTTC
CASSQQGAETQYF
>TRBJ1-5|.|TRBV28|.
TGTGCCAGCAGTTTACCTAGCAATCAGCCCCAGCATTTT
CASSLPSNQPQHF
>TRBJ1-4|.|TRBV15|.
TGTGCCACCAGCTTGAAAGTAACAACTAATGAAAAACTGTTTTTT
CATSLKVTTNEKLFF
>TRBJ2-3|.|TRBV9|.
TGTGCCAGCAGCGTAGGTGGGACCCGGGATACGCAGTATTTT
CASSVGGTRDTQYF
>TRBJ1-2|.|TRBV5-6|.
TGTGCCAGCAGCTTGGAGGGGAGACTAAACTATGGCTACACCTTC
CASSLEGRLNYGYTF
>TRBJ1-1|.|TRBV20-1|.
TGCAGTGCTCGGGGAGCTTTCTTT
CSARGAFF
>TRBJ1-5|.|TRBV7-9|.
TGTGCCAGCAGCTTACCGGGTCCCCCTAACCAGCCCCAGCATTTT
CASSLPGPPNQPQHF